This TCR beta chain comes out of a study of T cell repertoires in cytomegalovirus infection. Study in general: Recently identified HLA-C-restricted CMV epitopes were among the peptides used. Matching HLA type and CMV infection were both indicated by public TCR beta signatures. Study results and limitations: The ex vivo response was dominated by HLA-C-restricted CMV-specific TCR beta clonotypes. Totalled public TCR beta family frequency picked out people who carried CMV plus the relevant HLA.

On this clonotype: What it binds is not known.

MiXCR, applied by TCRdb to the reads, yields one record per CDR3 protein. The data contain around 430,000 distinct CDR3 sequences, roughly 42% of them singletons. The germline V gene encodes CDR1 SGHDT and CDR2 YYEEEE. The CDR3 spans 13 residues. Germline trimming cut 9 bases from V and 9 bases from J; bases unmatched to any gene: 11. The receptor comes from a human donor in good health (CMV status not recorded). Some clones in this sample may be carry-over from other donors' samples. The sample consisted of cultured PBMCs, taken from culture after CMV antigen stimulation. V usage is TRBV5-6 and J usage is TRBJ2-3, with 9 bases lining up with TRBD2. The CDR3 DNA reads as TGTGCCACCAAAGGCGGGAGGGCGGAAACGCAGTATTTT. Translated, it gives CATKGGRAETQYF. Using reference TRBV5-6 and TRBJ2-3 for the parts outside the CDR3, the full variable domain is DAGVTQSPTHLIKTRGQQVTLRCSPKSGHDTVSWYQQALGQGPQFIFQYYEEEERQRGNFPDRFSGHQFPNYSSELNVNALLLGDSALYLCATKGGRAETQYFGPGTRLTVL.